The entry below gives a single T cell receptor beta chain sequence along with its context. The naive CD8 subset, CD45RO-negative cells positively selected for CCR7, excluded terminally differentiated effector memory CD45RA+ cells. Germline V gives CDR1 SGHTA, CDR2 FQGNSA. V was pared by 3 bases and J by 1 base, with 5 bases of the junction left unmatched. The CDR3 spans 15 residues. This entry is derived from a study of shared clonotypes between healthy human individuals. Whole-study context: Plates per donor: three CD4 naive, three CD4 memory, two CD8 naive, one CD8 memory.

Profiling relied on immunoSEQ multiplex PCR, and the TCRdb table lists in-frame clones only, not all of them. Here the sample spans roughly 770,000 clones, about 96% being singletons. The rearrangement uses TRBV7-2 and TRBJ2-7, with TRBD1 identical over 8 bases. This clonotype was sampled from a young man in good health. Material: naive CD8+ T cells sorted from blood. DNA of the CDR3: TGTGCCAGCAGCTTCCCAGGGGGCGCTTCCTACGAGCAGTACTTC. It encodes CASSFPGGASYEQYF.